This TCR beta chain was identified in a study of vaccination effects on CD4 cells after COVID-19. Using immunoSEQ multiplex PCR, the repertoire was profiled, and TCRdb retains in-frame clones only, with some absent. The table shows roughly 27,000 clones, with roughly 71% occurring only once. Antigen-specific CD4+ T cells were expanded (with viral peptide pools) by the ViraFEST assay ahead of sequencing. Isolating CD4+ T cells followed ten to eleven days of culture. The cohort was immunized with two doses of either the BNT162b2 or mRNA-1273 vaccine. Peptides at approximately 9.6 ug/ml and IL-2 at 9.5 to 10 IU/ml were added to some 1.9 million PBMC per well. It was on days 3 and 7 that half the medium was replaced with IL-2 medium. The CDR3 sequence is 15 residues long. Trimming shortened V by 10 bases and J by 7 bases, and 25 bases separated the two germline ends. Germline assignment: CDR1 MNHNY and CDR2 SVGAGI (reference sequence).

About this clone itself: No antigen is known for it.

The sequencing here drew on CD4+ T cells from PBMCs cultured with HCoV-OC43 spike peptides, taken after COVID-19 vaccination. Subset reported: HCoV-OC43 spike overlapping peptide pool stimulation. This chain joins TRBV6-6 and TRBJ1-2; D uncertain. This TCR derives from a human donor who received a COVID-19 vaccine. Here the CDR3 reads CATLFEFGSYSGYTF. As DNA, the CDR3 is TGTGCCACCCTCTTTGAGTTCGGCTCTTACTCTGGCTACACCTTC.